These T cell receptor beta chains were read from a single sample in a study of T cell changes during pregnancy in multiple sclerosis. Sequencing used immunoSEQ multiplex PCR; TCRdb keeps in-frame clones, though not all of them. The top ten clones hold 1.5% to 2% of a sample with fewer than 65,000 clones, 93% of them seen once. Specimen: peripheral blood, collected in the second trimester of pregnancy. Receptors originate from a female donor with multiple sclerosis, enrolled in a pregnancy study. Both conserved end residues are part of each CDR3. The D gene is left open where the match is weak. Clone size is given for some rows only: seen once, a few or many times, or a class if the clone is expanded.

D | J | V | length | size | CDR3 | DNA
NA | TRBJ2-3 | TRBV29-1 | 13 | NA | CSAGVAGTDTQYF | TGCAGCGCGGGGGTAGCAGGCACAGATACGCAGTATTTT
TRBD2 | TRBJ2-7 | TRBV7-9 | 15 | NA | CASSLLGLADYEQYF | TGTGCCAGCAGCCTTCTCGGACTAGCGGACTACGAGCAGTACTTC
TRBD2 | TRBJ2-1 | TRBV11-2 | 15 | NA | CASSSVAGGRGEQFF | TGTGCCAGCAGCTCCGTAGCGGGAGGGCGGGGTGAGCAGTTCTTC
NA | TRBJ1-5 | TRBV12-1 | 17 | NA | CASSSRLGRPSNQPQHF | TGTGCCAGCAGCTCCCGTTTGGGGCGGCCGTCAAATCAGCCCCAGCATTTT
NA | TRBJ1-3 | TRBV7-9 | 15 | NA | CASSPGPTSGNTIYF | TGTGCCAGCAGCCCAGGTCCGACCTCTGGAAACACCATATATTTT
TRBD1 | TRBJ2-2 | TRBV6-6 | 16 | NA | CASSSGTGVLTGELFF | TGTGCCAGCAGTTCTGGGACAGGGGTCCTGACCGGGGAGCTGTTTTTT
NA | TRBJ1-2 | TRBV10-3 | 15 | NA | CAIRDTGGSNYGYTF | TGTGCCATCAGAGATACAGGCGGAAGTAACTATGGCTACACCTTC
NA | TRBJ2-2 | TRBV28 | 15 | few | CASSLTGSNTGELFF | TGTGCCAGCAGTTTAACAGGATCGAACACCGGGGAGCTGTTTTTT
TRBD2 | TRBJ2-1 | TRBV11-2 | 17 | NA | CASSLVGLAGWDNEQFF | TGTGCCAGCAGCTTAGTGGGACTAGCGGGATGGGACAATGAGCAGTTCTTC
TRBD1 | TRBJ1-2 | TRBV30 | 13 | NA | CAWSSGGAGGYTF | TGTGCCTGGAGCTCAGGGGGCGCGGGAGGCTACACCTTC
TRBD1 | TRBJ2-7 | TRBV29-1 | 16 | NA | CSVEDTRQGAHHEQYF | TGCAGCGTTGAAGATACCCGGCAGGGGGCTCACCACGAGCAGTACTTC
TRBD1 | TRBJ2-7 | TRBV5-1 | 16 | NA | CASSLDDGTASYEQYF | TGCGCCAGCAGCTTGGACGACGGGACAGCCTCCTACGAGCAGTACTTC
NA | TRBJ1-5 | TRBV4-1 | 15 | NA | CASSLRGLAGQPQHF | TGCGCCAGCAGCCTGCGGGGACTGGCCGGTCAGCCCCAGCATTTT
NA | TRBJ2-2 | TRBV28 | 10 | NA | CATCTGELFF | TGTGCCACCTGCACCGGGGAGCTGTTTTTT
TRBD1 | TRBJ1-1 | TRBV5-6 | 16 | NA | CASIPWDRGPNTEAFF | TGTGCCAGCATCCCTTGGGACAGGGGGCCGAACACTGAAGCTTTCTTT
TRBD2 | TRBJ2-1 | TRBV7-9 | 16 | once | CASSRAVGGPVYEQFF | TGTGCCAGCAGTCGGGCGGTGGGAGGGCCGGTTTATGAGCAGTTCTTC
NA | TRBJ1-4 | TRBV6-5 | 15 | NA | CASSYSLQAGEKLFF | TGTGCCAGCAGTTACTCGTTACAGGCTGGGGAAAAACTGTTTTTT
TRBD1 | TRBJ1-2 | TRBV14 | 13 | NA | CASSQTRQGGYTF | TGTGCCAGCAGCCAAACCCGACAGGGAGGCTACACCTTC
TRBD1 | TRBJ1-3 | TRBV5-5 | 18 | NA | CASSLSPTGPGSGNTIYF | TGTGCCAGCAGCTTATCCCCGACAGGGCCCGGCTCTGGAAACACCATATATTTT
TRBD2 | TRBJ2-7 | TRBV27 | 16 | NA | CASSLSLGLAGREQYF | TGTGCCAGCAGTTTATCGTTGGGACTAGCGGGACGCGAGCAGTACTTC
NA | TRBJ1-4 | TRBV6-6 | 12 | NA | CASGRRGEKLFF | TGTGCCAGCGGAAGGCGAGGGGAAAAACTGTTTTTT
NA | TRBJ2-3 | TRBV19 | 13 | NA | CASFDHREDTQYF | TGTGCCAGCTTCGACCACCGGGAAGATACGCAGTATTTT
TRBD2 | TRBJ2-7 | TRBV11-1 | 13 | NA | CASSGLAGYEQYF | TGTGCCAGCAGTGGACTAGCGGGCTACGAGCAGTACTTC
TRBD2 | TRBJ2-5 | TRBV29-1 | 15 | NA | CSVDGASGTLETQYF | TGCAGCGTTGATGGTGCTAGCGGGACTTTGGAGACCCAGTACTTC
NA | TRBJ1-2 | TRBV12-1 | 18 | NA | CASSFARDGGNHFYGYTF | TGTGCCAGCAGCTTTGCGCGGGACGGAGGTAATCATTTCTATGGCTACACCTTC